The entry below describes one T cell receptor (beta chain). As yet, its antigen is unknown. This sample was taken from a study of T cells after yellow fever vaccination. Overall study findings and caveats: A large majority of primary-vaccination clones showed up again after the booster (about 96% CD4, about 90% CD8). Abundant bulk-derived clonotypes could contaminate FACS-sorted repertoires.

With 5 bases removed from V and 6 bases from J, the gap between germline ends came to 16 bases. The germline V gene encodes CDR1 MDHEN and CDR2 SYDVKM. This CDR3 has 15 amino acids. In making TCR cDNA, 5'RACE template switching added a universal primer site and UMIs to it. Each CDR3 protein gets one entry after TCRdb re-called the 5' RACE reads with MiXCR. The data hold about 50,000 distinct CDR3 sequences, with roughly 7.4% observed a single time. The source material was CD8+ T cells sorted from PBMCs, sampled roughly 14 days after the first yellow fever vaccination. This chain links TRBV28 with TRBJ2-2; a weak D match, TRBD1 (6 bases). This clonotype was sampled from a man younger than 30 who received the YFV17D yellow fever vaccine. CDR3 sequence: CASSPRTVIPGELFF. As DNA, the CDR3 is TGTGCCAGCAGTCCCCGGACAGTAATCCCCGGGGAGCTGTTTTTT.